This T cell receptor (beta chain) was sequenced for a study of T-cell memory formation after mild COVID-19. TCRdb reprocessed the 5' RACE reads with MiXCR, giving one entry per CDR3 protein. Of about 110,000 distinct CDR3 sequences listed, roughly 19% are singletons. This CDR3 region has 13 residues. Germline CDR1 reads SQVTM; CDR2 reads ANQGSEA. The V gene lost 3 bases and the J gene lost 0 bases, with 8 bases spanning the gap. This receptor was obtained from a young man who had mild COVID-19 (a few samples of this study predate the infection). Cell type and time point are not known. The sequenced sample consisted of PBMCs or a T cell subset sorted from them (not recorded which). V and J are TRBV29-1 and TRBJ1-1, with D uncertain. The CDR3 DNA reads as TGCAGCGTTGATAGGACCCTGAACACTGAAGCTTTCTTT. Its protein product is CSVDRTLNTEAFF.